The 25 T cell receptor beta chains below all came from one sample that was sequenced in a study of blood T cell repertoires in COVID-19. The protocol was immunoSEQ multiplex PCR, while the TCRdb copy is restricted to in-frame clones and leaves out a portion. The profile shows around 140,000 clones, about 89% of them singletons. What was sequenced was peripheral blood. These receptors were collected from a man aged 50 or older with active or convalescent COVID-19.

The chain recombines TRBV4-1 with TRBJ1-2; D uncertain. The germline V gene encodes CDR1 MGHRA and CDR2 YSYEKL. Deletions cut 4 bases from V and 6 bases from J, with 18 bases between. This CDR3 comprises 15 residues. The DNA of the CDR3 is TGCGCCAGCAGCCCCCAATATGCCGGGGAGAATGGCTACACCTTC. Its translation is CASSPQYAGENGYTF.

This clone was seen more than once but under ten times. V usage is TRBV7-2 and J usage is TRBJ1-5, with D perhaps matching TRBD1 (6 bases). Deletions cut 2 bases from V and 15 bases from J, with 17 bases between. This CDR3 spans 13 amino acids. Germline V gene lookup returns CDR1 SGHTA and CDR2 FQGNSA. The CDR3 here is CASSLRYRTASHF. The CDR3 bases are TGTGCCAGCAGCTTAAGGTATCGGACAGCGTCGCATTTT.

The chain links TRBV5-1 to TRBJ2-1, with 8 bases aligning to TRBD2. Looked up from germline, CDR1 is SGHRS and CDR2 is YFSETQ. After removal of 3 bases from V and 4 bases from J, the junction contained 9 bases not matched to a gene. The CDR3 spans 16 residues. In DNA form, the CDR3 reads TGCGCCAGCAGCTCGGGACTAGACAGAGGGTACAATGAGCAGTTCTTC. Protein: CASSSGLDRGYNEQFF.

V is TRBV30 and J is TRBJ1-2; D is uncertain. This CDR3 is 12 amino acids long. Trimming removed 3 bases at V and 5 bases at J, with 10 bases between. In germline, CDR1 is GTSNPN, CDR2 SVGIG (reference sequence). The CDR3 here is CAWRLSGYGYTF. CDR3 nucleotides: TGTGCCTGGAGATTATCAGGTTATGGCTACACCTTC.

The J gene is TRBJ2-5, the V gene TRBV3-1 (or the pseudogene TRBV3-2); the D is unclear. Trimming pared 3 bases from V and 5 bases from J, leaving 7 bases between. Germline CDR1 reads LGHDT; CDR2 reads YNNKEL (reference sequence). The CDR3 is made up of 12 amino acids. DNA for the CDR3: TGTGCCAGCAGCCACAGGCGCGAGACCCAGTACTTC. It yields the protein CASSHRRETQYF.

The V call is TRBV25-1, the J call TRBJ1-4, with 8 bases identical to TRBD1. The ends lost 2 bases at V and 8 bases at J; junction bases unmatched: 4. This CDR3 region has 14 residues. The germline V gene encodes CDR1 MGHDK and CDR2 SYGVNS. The CDR3 here is CASSETAGGEKLFF. CDR3 sequence (DNA): TGTGCCAGCAGTGAAACGGCAGGGGGCGAAAAACTGTTTTTT.

The genes are TRBV4-1 and TRBJ1-5; tentatively, D is TRBD1 (6 bases). There are 15 residues in the CDR3. V was clipped by 2 bases and J by 5 bases, with 13 bases between them. Germline CDR1 and CDR2: MGHRA and YSYEKL. CDR3 protein: CASSQSQGNDQPQHF. CDR3 nucleotides: TGCGCCAGCAGCCAATCCCAGGGGAACGATCAGCCCCAGCATTTT.

The chain couples TRBV5-1 to TRBJ1-6; TRBD1 agrees at 7 bases. This CDR3 is built from 16 residues. With 3 bases clipped from V and 7 bases from J, the junction kept 10 bases outside the gene matches. The germline CDR1 and CDR2 sequences are SGHRS and YFSETQ. CDR3 DNA sequence: TGCGCCAGCAGCTCCCTCGGGACAGTTCAGAATTCACCCCTCCACTTT. Protein sequence: CASSSLGTVQNSPLHF.

The genes are TRBV12-5 and TRBJ2-3; 8 bases map to TRBD2. J was trimmed by 1 base and V by 5 bases; bases with no gene match: 2. Germline CDR1 and CDR2: LGHNT and FRNRAP. This CDR3 has 14 residues. CDR3 bases: TGTGCTAGTGGTGCGGGGGGAGGCACAGATACGCAGTATTTT. Translating it yields CASGAGGGTDTQYF.

The V and J genes are TRBV7-9 and TRBJ2-5; tentative D call: TRBD1 (6 bases). Deletions cut 2 bases from V and 2 bases from J, with 15 bases between. CDR1 and CDR2 (germline): SEHNR, FQNEAQ (reference sequence). This CDR3 is 16 amino acids long. In DNA, the CDR3 is TGTGCCAGCAGCTTATTCCGGACAGACATACAAGAGACCCAGTACTTC. This translates into CASSLFRTDIQETQYF.

The rearrangement uses TRBV15 and TRBJ1-2; D might be TRBD1 (5 bases). The germline V and J ends were trimmed by 0 bases and 8 bases, with 16 bases remaining between them. CDR1 and CDR2 from the germline V gene are LNHNV and YYDKDF (reference sequence). The CDR3 extends over 15 amino acids. Here the CDR3 reads CATSRDMAGPWGYTF. The CDR3 DNA reads as TGTGCCACCAGCAGAGATATGGCAGGGCCCTGGGGCTACACCTTC.

The V gene is TRBV10-3, the J gene TRBJ2-7, with 10 bases fitting TRBD1. The CDR3 runs 14 residues. The germline V gene encodes CDR1 ENHRY and CDR2 SYGVKD. Losses at the gene ends were 6 bases for V and 3 bases for J; bases not matched to a gene: 5. CDR3 residues: CAIRRGQGDYEQYF. The CDR3, as DNA: TGTGCCATCAGACGAGGACAGGGGGACTACGAGCAGTACTTC.

The rearrangement uses TRBV10-2 and TRBJ1-5; 8 nucleotides line up with TRBD1. This CDR3 has 13 residues. V trimming: 7 bases; J trimming: 5 bases; junction bases outside the gene matches: 4. Germline V gene sequence: CDR1 WSHSY, CDR2 SAAADI. This CDR3 reads CASTGTGDQPQHF. The CDR3 bases are TGCGCCAGCACTGGGACAGGCGATCAGCCCCAGCATTTT.

This clone was seen just once. V gene TRBV7-2 combines with J gene TRBJ1-2, with TRBD1 matching over 9 bases. This CDR3 spans 14 amino acids. CDR1 is SGHTA, CDR2 FQGNSA, per germline. V dropped 5 bases and J dropped 4; count of bases not matched to a gene: 5. The CDR3 reads CASSLTGGTYGYTF. The CDR3, as DNA: TGTGCCAGCAGCCTGACAGGGGGGACCTATGGCTACACCTTC.

This clone was counted a single time. This chain joins TRBV3-1 (or the pseudogene TRBV3-2) and TRBJ2-2; D not resolved. V shed 6 bases and J shed 7 bases, with 9 bases lying between them. The CDR3 totals 12 residues. Germline-derived CDR1 and CDR2 are LGHDT and YNNKEL (reference sequence). CDR3 residues: CASRPGGGELFF. CDR3 bases: TGTGCCAGCAGACCGGGTGGCGGGGAGCTGTTTTTT.

The CDR3 nucleotides read TGTGCCAGCAGCGTAGGACGGGGGGCTAGCACAGATACGCAGTATTTT. It codes for CASSVGRGASTDTQYF. The rearrangement links TRBV9 to TRBJ2-3; the D gene is possibly TRBD2 (7 bases). CDR3 length: 16 residues. Germline lookup yields CDR1 SGDLS and CDR2 YYNGEE. Trimming pared 0 bases from V and 0 bases from J, leaving 11 bases between. Together with reference TRBV9 and TRBJ2-3, the CDR3 gives the full variable domain: DSGVTQTPKHLITATGQRVTLRCSPRSGDLSVYWYQQSLDQGLQFLIQYYNGEERAKGNILERFSAQQFPDLHSELNLSSLELGDSALYFCASSVGRGASTDTQYFGPGTRLTVL.

The chain is built from TRBV6-5 and TRBJ1-5, with a weak D call TRBD1 (6 bases). The CDR3 has 15 amino acids. V was cut by 6 bases and J by 7 bases, with 19 bases left in between. Germline lookup yields CDR1 MNHEY and CDR2 SVGAGI. The CDR3 here is CASSHPVQGPQPQHF. The CDR3 DNA sequence: TGTGCCAGCAGCCATCCGGTCCAGGGGCCACAGCCCCAGCATTTT.

The gene calls are TRBV5-1 and TRBJ2-1; 8 bases map to TRBD2. The CDR3 is 14 residues long. Trimming cost V 3 bases and J 7 bases; bases outside gene matches: 6. Germline values: CDR1 SGHRS, CDR2 YFSETQ. The CDR3 bases are TGCGCCAGCAGCTGGAGCGGGAGTGAGAATGAGCAGTTCTTC. It codes for CASSWSGSENEQFF.

For the CDR3, the DNA is TGTGCCAGCAGTTACTCGGTTTCACGGGGGTATGGCTACACCTTC. It codes for CASSYSVSRGYGYTF. This chain uses TRBV6-2 or TRBV6-3 with TRBJ1-2; a weak D match, TRBD1 (5 bases). Germline CDR1 MNHEY, CDR2 SVGEGT. With 0 bases removed from V and 5 bases from J, the gap between germline ends came to 13 bases. This CDR3 contains 15 residues.

The chain carries TRBV2 and TRBJ1-3; TRBD1 is a possible D gene (5 bases). V gave up 7 bases and J gave up 0 bases, with 13 bases separating them. The CDR3 length is 15 residues. Germline-derived CDR1 and CDR2 are SNHLY and FYNNEI. As DNA, the CDR3 is TGTGCCAGCATTCTCCTGACAGCCTCTGGAAACACCATATATTTT. It codes for CASILLTASGNTIYF.

The chain joins TRBV7-8 to TRBJ2-3, with TRBD2 matching 15 bases. Trimming cost V 5 bases and J 5 bases; bases outside gene matches: 14. Germline V gene lookup returns CDR1 SGHVS and CDR2 FQNEAQ. This CDR3 is built from 19 residues. The chain's CDR3 is CASSLTGTSGGRVRDTQYF. DNA for the CDR3: TGTGCCAGCAGCCTCACCGGGACTAGCGGGGGGCGAGTCAGAGATACGCAGTATTTT. The full variable domain, rest sourced from reference TRBV7-8 and TRBJ2-3, is GAGVSQSPRYKVAKRGQDVALRCDPISGHVSLFWYQQALGQGPEFLTYFQNEAQLDKSGLPSDRFFAERPEGSVSTLKIQRTQQEDSAVYLCASSLTGTSGGRVRDTQYFGPGTRLTVL.

J is TRBJ1-1 and V is TRBV3-1 (or the pseudogene TRBV3-2); D ambiguous. CDR1 LGHDT and CDR2 YNNKEL come from the germline V gene (reference sequence). This CDR3 has 12 residues. Trimming stripped 3 bases from V and 1 base from J, with 3 bases between. The CDR3 DNA sequence: TGTGCCAGCAGCCAGAGGAACACTGAAGCTTTCTTT. Translated, it gives CASSQRNTEAFF.

A word on this clone: Sequence at one end of the junction differs from germline and may be a read error. V is TRBV7-2 and J is TRBJ1-1; perhaps TRBD1 as D (5 bases). This CDR3 region has 15 residues. Germline V gene data show CDR1 as SGHTA and CDR2 as FQGNSA. The CDR3: CASSGGRGLNTEAFF. DNA for the CDR3: TGTGCCAGCAGCGGTGGGAGGGGATTGAATACTGAAGCTTTCTTT.

The rearrangement uses TRBV14 and TRBJ1-2; D gene ambiguous. The CDR3 is 16 amino acids. Germline CDR1 reads SGHDN; CDR2 reads FVKESK. V lost 1 base and J lost 0, with 12 bases in between. The CDR3 DNA sequence: TGTGCCAGCAGCCAAGGCCCGGTATCAACTAACTATGGCTACACCTTC. Its translation: CASSQGPVSTNYGYTF.

The chain couples TRBV7-2 to TRBJ2-7; D perhaps matches TRBD2 (6 bases). V lost 1 base and J 1 base, leaving 11 bases between the germline ends. The CDR3 extends over 15 amino acids. Germline-derived CDR1 and CDR2 are SGHTA and FQGNSA. As DNA, the CDR3 is TGTGCCAGCAGCTTAGAGTCGGGGGAATCCTACGAGCAGTACTTC. Its translation: CASSLESGESYEQYF.